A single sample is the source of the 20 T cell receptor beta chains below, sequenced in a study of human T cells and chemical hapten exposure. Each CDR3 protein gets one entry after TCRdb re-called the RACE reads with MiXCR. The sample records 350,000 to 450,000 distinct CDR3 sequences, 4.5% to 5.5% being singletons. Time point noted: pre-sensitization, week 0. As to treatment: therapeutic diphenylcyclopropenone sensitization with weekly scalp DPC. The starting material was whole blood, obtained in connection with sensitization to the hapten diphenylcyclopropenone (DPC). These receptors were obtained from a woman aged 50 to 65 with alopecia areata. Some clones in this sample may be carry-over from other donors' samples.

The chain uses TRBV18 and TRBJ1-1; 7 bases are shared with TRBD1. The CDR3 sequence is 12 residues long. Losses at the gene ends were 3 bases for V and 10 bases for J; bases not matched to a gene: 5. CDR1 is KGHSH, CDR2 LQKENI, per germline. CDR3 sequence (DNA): TGTGCCAGCTCACCCGACAGGGCCGGAGCTTTCTTT. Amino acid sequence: CASSPDRAGAFF.

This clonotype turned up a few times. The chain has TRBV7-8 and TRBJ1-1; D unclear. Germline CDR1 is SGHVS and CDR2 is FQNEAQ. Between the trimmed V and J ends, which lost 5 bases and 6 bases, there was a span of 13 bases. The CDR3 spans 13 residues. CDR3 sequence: CASSLGNGPEAFF. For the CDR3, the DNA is TGTGCCAGCAGCCTGGGAAACGGCCCTGAAGCTTTCTTT.

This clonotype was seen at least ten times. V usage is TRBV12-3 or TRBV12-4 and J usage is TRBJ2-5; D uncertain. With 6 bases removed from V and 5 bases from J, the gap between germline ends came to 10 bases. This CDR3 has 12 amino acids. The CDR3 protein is CASSADVETQYF. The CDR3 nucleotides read TGTGCCAGCAGCGCCGACGTGGAGACCCAGTACTTC.

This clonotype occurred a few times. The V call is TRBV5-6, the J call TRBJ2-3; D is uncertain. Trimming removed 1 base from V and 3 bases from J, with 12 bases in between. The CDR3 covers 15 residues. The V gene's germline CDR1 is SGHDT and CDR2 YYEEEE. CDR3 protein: CASSLKGLGTDTQYF. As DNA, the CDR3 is TGTGCCAGCAGCTTGAAGGGCCTTGGGACAGATACGCAGTATTTT.

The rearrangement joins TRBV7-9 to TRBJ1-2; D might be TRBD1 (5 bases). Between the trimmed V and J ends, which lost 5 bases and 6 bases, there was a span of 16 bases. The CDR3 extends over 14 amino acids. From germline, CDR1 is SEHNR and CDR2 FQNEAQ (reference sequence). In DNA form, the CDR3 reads TGTGCCAGCAGCCCAGACAGAATTTTAGATGGCTACACCTTC. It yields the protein CASSPDRILDGYTF.

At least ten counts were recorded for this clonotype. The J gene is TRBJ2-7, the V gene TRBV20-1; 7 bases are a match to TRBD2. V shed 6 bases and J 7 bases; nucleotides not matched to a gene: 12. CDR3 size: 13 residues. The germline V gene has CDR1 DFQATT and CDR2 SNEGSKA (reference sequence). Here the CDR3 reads CSAVLAGEREQYF. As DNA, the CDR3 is TGCAGTGCCGTCCTGGCGGGAGAGCGGGAGCAGTACTTC.

The CDR3 is CASSLVGSAGGSETQYF. The CDR3 nucleotides read TGTGCCAGCAGCTTAGTAGGGAGCGCGGGCGGGTCGGAGACCCAGTACTTC. The rearrangement uses TRBV11-2 and TRBJ2-5, with D perhaps matching TRBD2 (5 bases). V lost 1 base, J lost 5 bases, and 20 bases lay in between. CDR1 is SGHAT and CDR2 is FQNNGV in the germline V gene. The CDR3 is 17 residues long.

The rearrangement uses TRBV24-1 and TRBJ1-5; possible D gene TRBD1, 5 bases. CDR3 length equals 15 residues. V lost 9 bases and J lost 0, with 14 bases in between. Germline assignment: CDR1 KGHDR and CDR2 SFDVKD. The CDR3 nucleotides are TGTGCCACCTGTTCTACAGGTCATAGCAATCAGCCCCAGCATTTT. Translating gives CATCSTGHSNQPQHF.

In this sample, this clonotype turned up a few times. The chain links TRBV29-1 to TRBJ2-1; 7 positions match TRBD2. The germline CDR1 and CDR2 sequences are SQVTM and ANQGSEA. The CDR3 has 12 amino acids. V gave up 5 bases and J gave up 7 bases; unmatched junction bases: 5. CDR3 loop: CSVLGEGNEQFF. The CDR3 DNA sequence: TGCAGCGTTCTAGGGGAGGGGAATGAGCAGTTCTTC.

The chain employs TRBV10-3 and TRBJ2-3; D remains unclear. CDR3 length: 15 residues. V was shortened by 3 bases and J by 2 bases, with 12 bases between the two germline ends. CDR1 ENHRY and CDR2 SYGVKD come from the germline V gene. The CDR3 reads CAISDWKEPTDTQYF. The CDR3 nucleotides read TGTGCCATCAGTGATTGGAAGGAGCCCACAGATACGCAGTATTTT.

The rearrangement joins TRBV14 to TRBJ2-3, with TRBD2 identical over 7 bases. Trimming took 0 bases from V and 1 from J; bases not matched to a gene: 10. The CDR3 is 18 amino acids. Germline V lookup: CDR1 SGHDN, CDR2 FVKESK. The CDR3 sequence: CASSQDSRWEGGTDTQYF. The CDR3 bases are TGTGCCAGCAGCCAAGATTCCCGGTGGGAGGGCGGCACAGATACGCAGTATTTT.

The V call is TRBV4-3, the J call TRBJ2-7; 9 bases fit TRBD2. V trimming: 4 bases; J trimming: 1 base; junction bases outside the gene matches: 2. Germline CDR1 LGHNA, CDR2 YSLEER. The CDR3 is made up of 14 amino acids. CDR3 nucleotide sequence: TGCGCCAGCAGCCTTAGCGGGAGATCCTACGAGCAGTACTTC. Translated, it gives CASSLSGRSYEQYF.

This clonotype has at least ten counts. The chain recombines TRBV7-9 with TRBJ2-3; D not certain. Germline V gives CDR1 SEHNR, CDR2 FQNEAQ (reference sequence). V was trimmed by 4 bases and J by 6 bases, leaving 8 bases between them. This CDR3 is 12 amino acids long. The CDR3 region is CASSSYSDTQYF. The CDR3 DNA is TGTGCCAGCAGCTCCTATTCGGATACGCAGTATTTT.

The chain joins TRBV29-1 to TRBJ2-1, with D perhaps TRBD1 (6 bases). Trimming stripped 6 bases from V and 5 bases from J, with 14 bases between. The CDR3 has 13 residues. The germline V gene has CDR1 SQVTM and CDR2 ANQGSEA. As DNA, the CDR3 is TGCAGCGTCTTACCGACAGGACACAATGAGCAGTTCTTC. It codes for CSVLPTGHNEQFF.

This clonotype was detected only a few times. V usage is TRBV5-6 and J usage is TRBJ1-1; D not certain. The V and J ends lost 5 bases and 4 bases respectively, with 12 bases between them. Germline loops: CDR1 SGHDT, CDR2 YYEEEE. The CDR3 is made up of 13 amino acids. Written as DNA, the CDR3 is TGTGCCAGCAGTCTCCGAGGGAGCACTGAAGCTTTCTTT. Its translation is CASSLRGSTEAFF.

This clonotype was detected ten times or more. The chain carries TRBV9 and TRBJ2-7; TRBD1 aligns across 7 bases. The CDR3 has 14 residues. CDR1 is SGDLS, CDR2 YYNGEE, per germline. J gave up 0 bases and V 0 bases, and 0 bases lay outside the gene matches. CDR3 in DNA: TGTGCCAGCAGCGTAGGGGACAGCTCCTACGAGCAGTACTTC. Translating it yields CASSVGDSSYEQYF.

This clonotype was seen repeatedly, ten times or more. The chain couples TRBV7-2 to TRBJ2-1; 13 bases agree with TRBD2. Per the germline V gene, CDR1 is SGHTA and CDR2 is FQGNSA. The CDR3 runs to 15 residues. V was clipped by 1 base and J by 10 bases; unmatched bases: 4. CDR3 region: CASSLGLAGGREQFF. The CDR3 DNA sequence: TGTGCCAGCAGCTTAGGACTAGCGGGGGGCAGGGAGCAGTTCTTC.

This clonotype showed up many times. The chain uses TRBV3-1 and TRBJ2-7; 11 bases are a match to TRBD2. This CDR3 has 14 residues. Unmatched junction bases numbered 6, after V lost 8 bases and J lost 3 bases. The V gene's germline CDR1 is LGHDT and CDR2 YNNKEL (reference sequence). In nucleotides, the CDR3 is TGTGCCAGCTCACTAGCGGGGGTTATCTACGAGCAGTACTTC. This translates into CASSLAGVIYEQYF.

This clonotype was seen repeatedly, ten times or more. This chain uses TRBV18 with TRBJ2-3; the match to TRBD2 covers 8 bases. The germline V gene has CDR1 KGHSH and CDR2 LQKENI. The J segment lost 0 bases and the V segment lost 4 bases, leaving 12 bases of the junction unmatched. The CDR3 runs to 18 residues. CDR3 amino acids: CASSLYPTSGTSTDTQYF. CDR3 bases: TGTGCCAGCTCACTTTACCCTACTAGCGGAACAAGCACAGATACGCAGTATTTT.

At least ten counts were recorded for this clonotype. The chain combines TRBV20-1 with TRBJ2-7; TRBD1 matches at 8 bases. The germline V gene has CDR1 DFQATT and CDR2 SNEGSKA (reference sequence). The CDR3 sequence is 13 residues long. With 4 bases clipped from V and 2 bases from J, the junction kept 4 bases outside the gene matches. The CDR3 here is CSATGQGPYEQYF. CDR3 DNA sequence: TGCAGTGCTACCGGACAGGGACCCTACGAGCAGTACTTC.